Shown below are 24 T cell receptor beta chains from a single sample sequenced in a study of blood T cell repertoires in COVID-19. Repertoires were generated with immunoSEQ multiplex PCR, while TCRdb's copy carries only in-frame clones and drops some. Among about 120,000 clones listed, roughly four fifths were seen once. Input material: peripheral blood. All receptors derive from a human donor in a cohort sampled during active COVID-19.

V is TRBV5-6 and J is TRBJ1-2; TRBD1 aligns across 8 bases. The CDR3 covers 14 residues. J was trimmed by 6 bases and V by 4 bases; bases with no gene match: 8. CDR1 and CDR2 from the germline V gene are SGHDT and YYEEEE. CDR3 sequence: CASSTGQGSDGYTF. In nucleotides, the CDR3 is TGTGCCAGCAGCACCGGACAGGGCTCGGATGGCTACACCTTC.

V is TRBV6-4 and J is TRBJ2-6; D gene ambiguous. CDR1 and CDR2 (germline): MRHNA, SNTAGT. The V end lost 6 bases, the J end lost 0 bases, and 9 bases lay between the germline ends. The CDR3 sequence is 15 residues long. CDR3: CASRDLSSGANVLTF. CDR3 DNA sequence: TGTGCCAGCAGGGACCTTAGCTCTGGGGCCAACGTCCTGACTTTC.

This chain's CDR3 is CATSSSRGTYEQYF. Here the CDR3 DNA reads TGTGCCACCAGCAGCTCGCGCGGCACCTACGAGCAGTACTTC. This sequence joins TRBV15 and TRBJ2-7; D unresolved. The V end lost 3 bases, the J end lost 2 bases, and 11 bases lay between the germline ends. The germline V gene has CDR1 LNHNV and CDR2 YYDKDF (reference sequence). The CDR3 is made up of 14 amino acids.

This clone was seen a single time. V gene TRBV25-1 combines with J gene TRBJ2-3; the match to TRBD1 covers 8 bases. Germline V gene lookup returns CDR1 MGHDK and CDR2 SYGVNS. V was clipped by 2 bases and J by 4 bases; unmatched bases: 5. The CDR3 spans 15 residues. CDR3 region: CASSEGDRRADTQYF. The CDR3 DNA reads TGTGCCAGCAGTGAAGGGGACAGGAGGGCAGATACGCAGTATTTT. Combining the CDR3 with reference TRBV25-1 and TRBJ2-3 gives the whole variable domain EADIYQTPRYLVIGTGKKITLECSQTMGHDKMYWYQQDPGMELHLIHYSYGVNSTEKGDLSSESTVSRIRTEHFPLTLESARPSHTSQYLCASSEGDRRADTQYFGPGTRLTVL.

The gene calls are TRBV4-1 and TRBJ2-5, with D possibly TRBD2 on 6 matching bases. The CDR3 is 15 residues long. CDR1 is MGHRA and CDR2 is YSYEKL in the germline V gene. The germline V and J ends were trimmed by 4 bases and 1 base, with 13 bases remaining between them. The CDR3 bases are TGCGCCAGCAGCCTGGGACTCTCGCGCCAAGAGACCCAGTACTTC. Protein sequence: CASSLGLSRQETQYF.

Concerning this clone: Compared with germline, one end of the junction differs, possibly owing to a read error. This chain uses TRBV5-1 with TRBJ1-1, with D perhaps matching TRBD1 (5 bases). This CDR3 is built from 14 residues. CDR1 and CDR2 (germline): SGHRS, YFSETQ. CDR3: CASSLVGHNTEAFF. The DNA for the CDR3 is TGCGCCAGCAGCTTGGTGGGGCATAACACTGAGGCTTTCTTT.

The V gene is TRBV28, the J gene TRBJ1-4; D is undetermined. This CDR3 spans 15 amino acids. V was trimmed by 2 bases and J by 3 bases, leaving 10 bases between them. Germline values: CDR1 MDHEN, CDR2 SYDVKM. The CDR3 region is CASSLPNRSNEKLFF. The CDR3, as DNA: TGTGCCAGCAGTTTACCTAACCGATCTAATGAAAAACTGTTTTTT.

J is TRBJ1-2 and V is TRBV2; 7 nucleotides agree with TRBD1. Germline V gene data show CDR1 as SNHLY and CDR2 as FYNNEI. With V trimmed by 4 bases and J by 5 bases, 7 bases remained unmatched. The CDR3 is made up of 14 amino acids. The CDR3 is CASSARTGGYGYTF. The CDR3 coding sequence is TGTGCCAGCAGTGCCCGGACAGGAGGGTATGGCTACACCTTC.

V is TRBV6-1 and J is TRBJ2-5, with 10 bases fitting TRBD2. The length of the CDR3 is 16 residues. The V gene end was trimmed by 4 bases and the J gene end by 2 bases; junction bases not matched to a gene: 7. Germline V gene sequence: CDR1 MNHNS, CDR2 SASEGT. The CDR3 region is CASSGASGGWQETQYF. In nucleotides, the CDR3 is TGTGCCAGCAGTGGAGCTAGCGGGGGTTGGCAAGAGACCCAGTACTTC.

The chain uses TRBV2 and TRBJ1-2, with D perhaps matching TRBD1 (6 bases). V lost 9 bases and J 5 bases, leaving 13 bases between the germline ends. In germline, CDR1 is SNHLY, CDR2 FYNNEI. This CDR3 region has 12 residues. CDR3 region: CARRGQSYGYTF. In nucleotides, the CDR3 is TGTGCCAGAAGAGGACAGTCTTATGGCTACACCTTC.

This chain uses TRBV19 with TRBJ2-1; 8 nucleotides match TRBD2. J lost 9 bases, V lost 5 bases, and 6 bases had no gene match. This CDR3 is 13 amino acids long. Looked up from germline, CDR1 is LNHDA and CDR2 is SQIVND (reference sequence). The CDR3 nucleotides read TGTGCCAGTAGTCTCCGGGGGGGTTCTGAGCAGTTCTTC. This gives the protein CASSLRGGSEQFF.

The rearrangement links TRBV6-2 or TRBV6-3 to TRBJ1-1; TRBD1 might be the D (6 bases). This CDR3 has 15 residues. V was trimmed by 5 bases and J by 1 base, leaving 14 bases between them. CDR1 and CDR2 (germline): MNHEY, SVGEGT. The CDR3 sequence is CASSLQGLRNTEAFF. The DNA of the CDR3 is TGTGCCAGCAGTCTACAGGGCCTAAGGAACACTGAAGCTTTCTTT.

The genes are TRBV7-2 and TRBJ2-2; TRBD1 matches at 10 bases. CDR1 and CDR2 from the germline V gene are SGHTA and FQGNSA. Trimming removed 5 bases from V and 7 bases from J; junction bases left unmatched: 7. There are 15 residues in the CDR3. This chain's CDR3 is CASSHRQGASGELFF. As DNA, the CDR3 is TGTGCCAGCAGCCATAGACAGGGGGCGAGCGGGGAGCTGTTTTTT.

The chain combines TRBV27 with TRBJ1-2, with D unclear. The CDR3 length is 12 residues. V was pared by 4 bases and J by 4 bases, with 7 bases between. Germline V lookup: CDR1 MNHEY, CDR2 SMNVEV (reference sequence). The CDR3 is CASSSAGYGYTF. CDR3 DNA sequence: TGTGCCAGCAGTTCGGCGGGCTATGGCTACACCTTC.

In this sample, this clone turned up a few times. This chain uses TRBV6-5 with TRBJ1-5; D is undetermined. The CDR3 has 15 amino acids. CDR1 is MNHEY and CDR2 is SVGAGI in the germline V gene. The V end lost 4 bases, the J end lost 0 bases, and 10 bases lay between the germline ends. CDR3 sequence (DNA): TGTGCCAGCAGTTTCACAAGTAATAGCAATCAGCCCCAGCATTTT. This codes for CASSFTSNSNQPQHF.

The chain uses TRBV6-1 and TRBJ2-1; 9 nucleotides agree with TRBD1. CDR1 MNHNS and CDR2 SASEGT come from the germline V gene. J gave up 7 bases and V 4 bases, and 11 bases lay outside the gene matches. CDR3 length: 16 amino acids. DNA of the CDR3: TGTGCCAGCAGTGGAACCGGGACAGGGAGAGGGAATGAGCAGTTCTTC. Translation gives CASSGTGTGRGNEQFF.

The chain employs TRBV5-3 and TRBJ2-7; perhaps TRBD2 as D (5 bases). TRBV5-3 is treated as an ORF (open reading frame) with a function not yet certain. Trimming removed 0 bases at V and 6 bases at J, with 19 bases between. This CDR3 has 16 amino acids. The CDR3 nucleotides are TGTGCCAGAAGCTTGGGGAGGTGTGGGGATCTAAGCGAGCAGTACTTC. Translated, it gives CARSLGRCGDLSEQYF.

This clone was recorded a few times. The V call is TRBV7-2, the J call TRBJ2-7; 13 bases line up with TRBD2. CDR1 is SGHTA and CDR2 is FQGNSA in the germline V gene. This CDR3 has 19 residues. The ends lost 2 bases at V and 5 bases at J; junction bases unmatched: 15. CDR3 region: CASSLSRTSGGPKKDEQYF. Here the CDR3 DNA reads TGTGCCAGCAGCTTATCAAGGACTAGCGGGGGCCCCAAAAAGGACGAGCAGTACTTC.

The CDR3 reads CASSVGDGAAGNTIYF. The CDR3 DNA sequence: TGTGCCAGCAGCGTAGGGGATGGGGCGGCTGGAAACACCATATATTTT. This sequence joins TRBV9 and TRBJ1-3; D may be TRBD1 (5 bases). The CDR3 sequence is 16 residues long. Trimming removed 0 bases from V and 2 bases from J, with 12 bases in between. From germline, CDR1 is SGDLS and CDR2 YYNGEE.

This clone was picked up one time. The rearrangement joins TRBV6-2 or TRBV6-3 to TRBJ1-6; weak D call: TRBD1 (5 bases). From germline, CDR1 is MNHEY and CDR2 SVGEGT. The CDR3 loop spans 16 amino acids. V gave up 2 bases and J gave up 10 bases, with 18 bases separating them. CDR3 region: CASSYAGGPNLSPLHF. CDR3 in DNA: TGTGCCAGCAGTTACGCCGGGGGTCCTAATCTCTCACCCCTCCACTTT.

The chain's CDR3 is CASSRRTENSPLHF. The CDR3 DNA follows: TGTGCCAGCAGTCGGAGGACAGAGAATTCACCCCTCCACTTT. This chain joins TRBV25-1 and TRBJ1-6; the D gene is possibly TRBD1 (6 bases). The germline CDR1 and CDR2 sequences are MGHDK and SYGVNS. V dropped 5 bases and J dropped 7 bases, with 12 bases sitting between them. This CDR3 comprises 14 residues.

CDR3 in DNA: TGTGCCAGTACTCGACAGGGGGGTCAGCCCCAGCATTTT. It codes for CASTRQGGQPQHF. The V call is TRBV19, the J call TRBJ1-5, with 9 bases lining up with TRBD1. Per the germline V gene, CDR1 is LNHDA and CDR2 is SQIVND (reference sequence). The CDR3 has 13 amino acids. Unmatched junction bases numbered 4, after V lost 7 bases and J lost 6 bases.

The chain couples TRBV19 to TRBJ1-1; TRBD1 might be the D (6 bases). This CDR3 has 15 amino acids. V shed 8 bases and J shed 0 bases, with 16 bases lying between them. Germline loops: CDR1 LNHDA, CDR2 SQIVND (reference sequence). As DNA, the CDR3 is TGTGCCAGTCCGAAACCAGGACAGTTGAACACTGAAGCTTTCTTT. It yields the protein CASPKPGQLNTEAFF.

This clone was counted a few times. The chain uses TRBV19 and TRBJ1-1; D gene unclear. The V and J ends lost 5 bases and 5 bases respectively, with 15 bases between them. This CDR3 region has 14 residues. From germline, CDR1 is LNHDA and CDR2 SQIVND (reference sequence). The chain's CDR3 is CASSVGNAGTEAFF. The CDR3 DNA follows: TGTGCCAGTAGTGTCGGGAACGCGGGTACTGAAGCTTTCTTT.